This T cell receptor beta chain came from a study of cytomegalovirus exposure and HLA in healthy donors. CDR1 and CDR2 from the germline V gene are SGHTA and FQGNSA. V shed 5 bases, J shed 5 bases, and the junction held 6 bases outside the gene matches. The CDR3 has 16 amino acids. Broader study findings: About 87% or about 30% of the time was how often most TCR beta V segments were productive, according to an earlier analysis.

To note about this clone: The antigen remains unidentified.

Primers for the PCR totalled 60 Vbeta and 13 Jbeta. Sequenced by immunoSEQ multiplex PCR; TCRdb stores in-frame clones only, minus some. The sample carries more than 70,000 clones, about 71% recorded once. The source material was PBMCs. The chain couples TRBV7-2 to TRBJ2-5; TRBD2 matches at 15 bases. This sequence originates from a woman in her 50s in good health and CMV-seropositive. This CDR3 reads CASSRGTSGGRETQYF. CDR3 DNA sequence: TGTGCCAGCAGCCGGGGGACTAGCGGGGGGCGGGAGACCCAGTACTTC.